This TCR beta chain was retrieved from a study of T cells in Graves' hyperthyroidism and ophthalmopathy. Study-level findings and limits: Most thyroid clonotypes expanded above 0.001 were also detected in blood.

Thyroid ultrasound and orbital computed tomography, with clinical symptoms and serum thyroxine and TRAb, informed diagnoses. This clonotype was detected ten times or more. Its antigen is still unknown. Germline V lookup: CDR1 LNHNV, CDR2 YYDKDF (reference sequence). Trimming removed 0 bases at V and 7 bases at J, with 15 bases between. This CDR3 region has 15 residues. Amplified TCR beta CDR3 regions derived from RNA transcripts. HTBI primers were employed in a first-round RT-PCR of the TCR CDR3. TCRdb re-called the multiplex PCR reads through MiXCR, storing one row per CDR3 protein. The repertoire includes under 300,000 distinct CDR3 sequences, approximately 14% of them detected once, and under 8% sits in the top ten.

The source is a woman aged 40 to 55 with Graves' hyperthyroidism. The V and J genes are TRBV15 and TRBJ1-1; weak D call: TRBD1 (5 bases). The sequenced sample consisted of blood. CDR3 region: CATSRDGQGHVEAFF. CDR3 in DNA: TGTGCCACCAGCAGAGACGGACAAGGCCATGTTGAAGCTTTCTTT. The complete variable domain, with remaining parts taken from reference TRBV15 and TRBJ1-1, reads DAMVIQNPRYQVTQFGKPVTLSCSQTLNHNVMYWYQQKSSQAPKLLFHYYDKDFNNEADTPDNFQSRRPNTSFCFLDIRSPGLGDTAMYLCATSRDGQGHVEAFFGQGTRLTVV.